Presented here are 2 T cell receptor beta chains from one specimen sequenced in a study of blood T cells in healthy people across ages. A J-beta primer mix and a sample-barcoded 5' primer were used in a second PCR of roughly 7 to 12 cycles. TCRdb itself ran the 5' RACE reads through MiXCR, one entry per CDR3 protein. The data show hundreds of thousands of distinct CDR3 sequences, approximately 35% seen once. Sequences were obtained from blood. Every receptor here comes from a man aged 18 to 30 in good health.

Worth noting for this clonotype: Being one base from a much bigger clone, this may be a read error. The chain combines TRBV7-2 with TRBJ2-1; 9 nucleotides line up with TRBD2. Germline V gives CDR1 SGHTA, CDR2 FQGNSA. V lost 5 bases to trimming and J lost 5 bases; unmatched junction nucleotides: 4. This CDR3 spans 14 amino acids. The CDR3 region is CASSAGGANNEQFF. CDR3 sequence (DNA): TGTGCCAGCAGCGCGGGGGGGGCAAACAATGAGCAGTTCTTC. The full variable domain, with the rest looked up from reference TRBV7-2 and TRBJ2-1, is GAGVSQSPSNKVTEKGKDVELRCDPISGHTALYWYRQSLGQGLEFLIYFQGNSAPDKSGLPSDRFSAERTGGSVSTLTIQRTQQEDSAVYLCASSAGGANNEQFFGPGTRLTVL.

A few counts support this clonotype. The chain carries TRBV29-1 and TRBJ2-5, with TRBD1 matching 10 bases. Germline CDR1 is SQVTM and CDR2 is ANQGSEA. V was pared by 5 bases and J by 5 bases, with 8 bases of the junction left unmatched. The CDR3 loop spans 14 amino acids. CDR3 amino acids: CSVWTTGGYETQYF. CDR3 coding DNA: TGCAGCGTTTGGACGACAGGGGGCTATGAGACCCAGTACTTC.